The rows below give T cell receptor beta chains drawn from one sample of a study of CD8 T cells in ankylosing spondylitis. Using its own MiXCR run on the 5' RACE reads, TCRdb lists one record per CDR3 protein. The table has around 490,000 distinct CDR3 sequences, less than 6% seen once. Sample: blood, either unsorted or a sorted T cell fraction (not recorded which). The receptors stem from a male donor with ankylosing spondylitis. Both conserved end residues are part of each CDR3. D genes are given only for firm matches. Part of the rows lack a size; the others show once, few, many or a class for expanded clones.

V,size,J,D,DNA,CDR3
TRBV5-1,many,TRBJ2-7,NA,TGCGCCAGCAGCTTGAGGGAGAGAGGCAGCTACGAGCAGTACTTC,CASSLRERGSYEQYF
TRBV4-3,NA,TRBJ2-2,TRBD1,TGCGCCAGCAGCCAGGGGACAGGGTTTCGGGAGCTGTTTTTT,CASSQGTGFRELFF
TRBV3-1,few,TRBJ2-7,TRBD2,TGTGCCAGCAGCCCCTGGACTAGCGGGGGGTTTACCTACGAGCAGTACTTC,CASSPWTSGGFTYEQYF
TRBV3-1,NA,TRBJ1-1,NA,TGTGCCAGCAGCCCAGAGATTTGGAACACTGAAGCTTTCTTT,CASSPEIWNTEAFF
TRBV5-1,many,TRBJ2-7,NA,TGCGCCAGCAGCTTGGGCAGATCAACCTACGAGCAGTACTTC,CASSLGRSTYEQYF
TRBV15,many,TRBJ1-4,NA,TGTGCCACCAGCAGAGATCTAGGGACCCTTAAAAAACTGTTTTTT,CATSRDLGTLKKLFF
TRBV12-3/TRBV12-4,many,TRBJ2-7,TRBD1,TGTGCCAGCAGTCTCGGGACAGTACTCTACGAGCAGTACTTC,CASSLGTVLYEQYF
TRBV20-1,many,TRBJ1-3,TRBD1,TGCAGTGCCCTCCGGACAGGGGCCGGAAACACCATATATTTT,CSALRTGAGNTIYF
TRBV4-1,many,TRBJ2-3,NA,TGCGCCAGCAGCCAAGTAGGACGCACAGATACGCAGTATTTT,CASSQVGRTDTQYF
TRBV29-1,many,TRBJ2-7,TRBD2,TGCAGCGTCGTTAGCGGGGTCCAGGGCTACGAGCAGTACTTC,CSVVSGVQGYEQYF
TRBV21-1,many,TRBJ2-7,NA,TGTGCCAGCAGCAAAGCCCTTGGACAGGGGGGTCTGTCCGAGCAGTACTTC,CASSKALGQGGLSEQYF
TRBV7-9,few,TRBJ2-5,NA,TGTGCCAGCAGCCAACCTTTCGTAACCCAGTACTTC,CASSQPFVTQYF
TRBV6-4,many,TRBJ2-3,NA,TGTGCCAGCAGTTCATCCCTCACAGATACGCAGTATTTT,CASSSSLTDTQYF
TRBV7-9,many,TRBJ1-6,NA,TGTGCCAGCAGCTTAGCGCAAGCAGCTTCACCCCTCCACTTT,CASSLAQAASPLHF
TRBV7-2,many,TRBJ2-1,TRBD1,TGTGCCAGCAGCTTAGTCCGGGACAGGGGACATGAGCAGTTCTTC,CASSLVRDRGHEQFF
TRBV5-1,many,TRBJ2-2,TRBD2,TGCGCCAGCTCTACTAATAGAGCGGGGGTTCACACCGGGGAGCTGTTTTTT,CASSTNRAGVHTGELFF
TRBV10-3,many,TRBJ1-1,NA,TGTGCCATCAGCGCGAAGTTGAACACTGAAGCTTTCTTT,CAISAKLNTEAFF
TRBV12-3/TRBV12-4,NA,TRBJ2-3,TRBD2,TGTGCCAGCAGAGCACTGGGAGCGGGAGGGAGCACAGATACGCAGTATTTT,CASRALGAGGSTDTQYF
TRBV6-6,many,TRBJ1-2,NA,TGTGCCAGCAGTTACTCAGGGTTGGATGGCTACACCTTC,CASSYSGLDGYTF
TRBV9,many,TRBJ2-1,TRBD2,TGTGCCAGCAGCGACCAGGGCGGGGGGGAGAATGAGCAGTTCTTC,CASSDQGGGENEQFF
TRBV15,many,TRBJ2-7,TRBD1,TGTGCCACCAGCAGAGAGGGGACAGGGGGCTACGAGCAGTACTTC,CATSREGTGGYEQYF
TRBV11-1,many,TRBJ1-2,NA,TGTGCCAGCAGCTTAAGCGCAGACCTGGGCTATGGCTACACCTTC,CASSLSADLGYGYTF
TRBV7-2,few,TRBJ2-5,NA,TGTGCCAGCAGCTTAGGCGTACACCCCCAAGAGACCCAGTACTTC,CASSLGVHPQETQYF
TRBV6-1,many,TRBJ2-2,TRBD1,TGTGCCAGCACCTTATATCCAGGGGGCTCCGGGGAGCTGTTTTTT,CASTLYPGGSGELFF
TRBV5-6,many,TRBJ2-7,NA,TGTGCCAGCAGCTTGGGGACAGCGGGAAGTGAGCAGTACTTC,CASSLGTAGSEQYF
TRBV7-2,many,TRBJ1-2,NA,TGTGCCAGCAGCTTCCTCCTCTATGGCTACACCTTC,CASSFLLYGYTF
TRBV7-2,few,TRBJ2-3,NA,TGTGCCAGCAGCTTGGCACCCTCCGATACGCAGTATTTT,CASSLAPSDTQYF
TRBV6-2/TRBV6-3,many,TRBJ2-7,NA,TGTGCCAGCAGCACCCTGTTCTACGAGCAGTACTTC,CASSTLFYEQYF
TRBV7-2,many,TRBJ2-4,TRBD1,TGTGCCAGCAGCTTAGCGACAGGGGGGGATCTTCAGTACTTC,CASSLATGGDLQYF
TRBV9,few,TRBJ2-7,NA,TGTGCCAGCAGCGTAGATCCCACGGGGACCTACGAGCAGTACTTC,CASSVDPTGTYEQYF
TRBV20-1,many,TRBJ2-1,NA,TGCAGTGCCCTGACCGGGGCAGGCGATTTTTACAATGAGCAGTTCTTC,CSALTGAGDFYNEQFF
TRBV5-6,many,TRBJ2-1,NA,TGTGCCAGCAGCTTTAGGAGGGCCTCCTACAATGAGCAGTTCTTC,CASSFRRASYNEQFF
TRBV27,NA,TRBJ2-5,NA,TGTGCCAGCAGTGGAAGCCCCTCCCTACAGGGCCAAGAGACCCAGTACTTC,CASSGSPSLQGQETQYF
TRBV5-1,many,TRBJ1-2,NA,TGCGCCAGCAGCTTGTCCAGCGGCCTCTATGGCTACACCTTC,CASSLSSGLYGYTF
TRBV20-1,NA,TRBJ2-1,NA,TGCAGTGCGCCGGACTCCTCAAGCTCCTACAATGAGCAGTTCTTC,CSAPDSSSSYNEQFF
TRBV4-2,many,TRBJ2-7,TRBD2,TGTGCCAGCAGCCCCTTTACCACGACTAGCGGATCCTACGAGCAGTACTTC,CASSPFTTTSGSYEQYF
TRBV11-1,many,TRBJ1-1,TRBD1,TGTGCCAGCAGCTTTATGTTCAGGATGTACAGGGGAGTCACTGAAGCTTTCTTT,CASSFMFRMYRGVTEAFF
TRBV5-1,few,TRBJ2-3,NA,TGCGCCAGCAGCTTGAATGGCGGATCAGATACGCAGTATTTT,CASSLNGGSDTQYF
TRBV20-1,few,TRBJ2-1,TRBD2,TGCAGTGCTCGACACCCGACTAGCGGGAGGGCCCTTTCCTACAATGAGCAGTTCTTC,CSARHPTSGRALSYNEQFF
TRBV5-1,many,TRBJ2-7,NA,TGCGCCAGCAGGCGTCTAGACACTTCCTCCTACGAGCAGTACTTC,CASRRLDTSSYEQYF
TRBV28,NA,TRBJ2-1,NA,TGTGCCAGCAGTCCACCAGGGGACTGGGGGGGCAATGAGCAGTTCTTC,CASSPPGDWGGNEQFF
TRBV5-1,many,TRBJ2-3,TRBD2,TGCGCCAGCAGCTCGACGACTAGCGAGAACACAGATACGCAGTATTTT,CASSSTTSENTDTQYF
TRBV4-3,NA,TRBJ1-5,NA,TGCGCCAGCAGCCAACAGATCGGAGAGCAGCCCCAGCATTTT,CASSQQIGEQPQHF
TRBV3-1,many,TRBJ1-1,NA,TGTGCCAGCAGCCAAGCCAGGGGATGGGGCACTGAAGCTTTCTTT,CASSQARGWGTEAFF
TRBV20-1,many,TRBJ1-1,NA,TGCAGTGCTAGAGGACAGTTGAACACTGAAGCTTTCTTT,CSARGQLNTEAFF
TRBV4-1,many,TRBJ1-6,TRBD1,TGCGCCAGCAGCCTGGCCGGGACAGAGGGTTCACCCCTCCACTTT,CASSLAGTEGSPLHF
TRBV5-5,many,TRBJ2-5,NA,TGTGCCAGCAGCTGGATACCTCCAAGAGAGACCCAGTACTTC,CASSWIPPRETQYF
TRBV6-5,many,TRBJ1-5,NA,TGTGCCAGCAATTACCACCAGGGTTCGGGCAATCAGCCCCAGCATTTT,CASNYHQGSGNQPQHF
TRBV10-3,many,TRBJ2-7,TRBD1,TGTGCCATCAACCAAGACAGGGTATCTTACGAGCAGTACTTC,CAINQDRVSYEQYF
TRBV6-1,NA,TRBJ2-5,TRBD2,TGTGCCAGCAGTGAAGCCTGGGTAGCGGGAGGGCCCGAGACCCAGTACTTC,CASSEAWVAGGPETQYF